The rows below give T cell receptor beta chains drawn from one sample of a study of shared clonotypes between healthy human individuals. Repertoires were generated with immunoSEQ multiplex PCR, while TCRdb's copy carries only in-frame clones and drops some. This repertoire shows approximately 500,000 clones, about 96% found once; its top ten account for about 0.054%. The sequenced sample was naive CD4+ T cells sorted from blood. These receptors all stem from a woman younger than 45 in good health. Both conserved end residues are part of each CDR3. A D gene is named only where the DNA matches it firmly. Expanded clones are given a class, and other clones once, few, many or no size at all.

cdr3_aa cdr3_nt d_call v_call clone_size j_call
CASSIQGFQNTEAFF TGTGCCAGCAGTATACAGGGGTTCCAGAACACTGAAGCTTTCTTT TRBD1 TRBV2 once TRBJ1-1
CASSRDRGRFSGNTIYF TGCGCCAGCAGCCGAGACAGGGGCCGATTCTCAGGAAACACCATATATTTT TRBD1 TRBV4-1 NA TRBJ1-3
CASSLKFMSGQPQHF TGTGCCAGCAGTTTAAAGTTCATGAGTGGCCAGCCCCAGCATTTT NA TRBV28 once TRBJ1-5
CASSYSVQLDEQYF TGTGCCAGCAGTTACTCGGTTCAGCTTGACGAGCAGTACTTC NA TRBV6-5 NA TRBJ2-7
CASSEGQGFGQPQHF TGTGCCAGCAGTGAGGGACAGGGATTCGGTCAGCCCCAGCATTTT TRBD1 TRBV6-1 NA TRBJ1-5
CASSLGPWQGPGNQPQHF TGTGCCAGCAGCTTAGGCCCATGGCAGGGGCCGGGCAATCAGCCCCAGCATTTT NA TRBV13 once TRBJ1-5
CASGLGTGYNEQFF TGTGCTAGTGGTTTGGGTACGGGATACAATGAGCAGTTCTTC NA TRBV12-5 NA TRBJ2-1
CASRYQTNEKLFF TGTGCCAGCAGGTACCAGACTAATGAAAAACTGTTTTTT NA TRBV28 NA TRBJ1-4
CASSHRDSFSYEQYF TGTGCCAGCAGCCACAGAGACAGTTTCTCCTACGAGCAGTACTTC NA TRBV7-9 NA TRBJ2-7
CASSYNPGFREAFF TGTGCCAGCAGCTATAACCCGGGGTTTAGGGAAGCTTTCTTT NA TRBV28 NA TRBJ1-1
CASSLGTDNEQFF TGTGCCAGCAGCCTAGGGACAGACAATGAGCAGTTCTTC TRBD1 TRBV7-9 NA TRBJ2-1
CASSQVIVPDTQYF TGCGCCAGCAGCCAAGTAATCGTACCAGATACGCAGTATTTT NA TRBV4-1 NA TRBJ2-3
CASSLSLVVGEQFF TGCGCCAGCAGCTTGAGCCTAGTCGTGGGTGAGCAGTTCTTC NA TRBV5-1 NA TRBJ2-1
CASSLVAISYNEQFF TGTGCCAGCAGTTTGGTGGCTATCTCCTACAATGAGCAGTTCTTC NA TRBV28 NA TRBJ2-1
CASSLVPGRYNTGELFF TGTGCCAGCAGCTTAGTCCCGGGCAGATATAACACCGGGGAGCTGTTTTTT NA TRBV7-7 NA TRBJ2-2
CASKKNGPGEAFF TGTGCCAGCAAAAAGAACGGGCCGGGGGAAGCTTTCTTT NA TRBV2 NA TRBJ1-1
CASSFDRLRGYTF TGTGCCAGCAGCTTTGACAGGCTTCGTGGCTACACCTTC NA TRBV5-4 NA TRBJ1-2
CASSESGTGNTGELFF TGCGCCAGCAGTGAGTCGGGGACAGGGAACACCGGGGAGCTGTTTTTT TRBD1 TRBV10-1 NA TRBJ2-2
CASSLALDTEAFF TGTGCCAGCAGCTTGGCTCTGGACACTGAAGCTTTCTTT NA TRBV5-6 NA TRBJ1-1
CSARQNTEAFF TGCAGTGCTAGACAAAACACTGAAGCTTTCTTT NA TRBV20-1 NA TRBJ1-1
CASSQVRPRELFF TGCGCCAGCAGCCAAGTAAGGCCCCGGGAGCTGTTTTTT NA TRBV4-1 NA TRBJ2-2
CASIRDHQETQYF TGCGCCAGCATACGGGATCACCAAGAGACCCAGTACTTC NA TRBV10-1 NA TRBJ2-5
CASRPLAGGGYEQFF TGTGCCAGTAGGCCACTAGCGGGAGGGGGTTATGAGCAGTTCTTC TRBD2 TRBV19 NA TRBJ2-1
CASSSQNEQYF TGTGCCAGCAGTTCACAGAACGAGCAGTACTTC NA TRBV28 NA TRBJ2-7
CSVEQVGGQGHYEQYF TGCAGCGTTGAACAAGTCGGGGGACAGGGGCACTACGAGCAGTACTTC TRBD1 TRBV29-1 NA TRBJ2-7
CASSPSSGNTIYF TGTGCCAGCAGCCCGAGCTCTGGAAACACCATATATTTT NA TRBV7-2 NA TRBJ1-3
CASRRDQPQHF TGTGCCAGCAGGAGAGATCAGCCCCAGCATTTT NA TRBV28 NA TRBJ1-5
CASFHGVTPGTDTQYF TGTGCCAGCTTCCATGGCGTAACACCAGGCACAGATACGCAGTATTTT NA TRBV28 once TRBJ2-3
CASSVTGELFF TGTGCCAGCAGCGTCACCGGGGAGCTGTTTTTT NA TRBV5-5 NA TRBJ2-2
CAWNIGNPEAFF TGTGCCTGGAATATAGGTAATCCTGAAGCTTTCTTT NA TRBV30 NA TRBJ1-1
CASSPDYGEAFF TGTGCCAGCAGTCCTGACTACGGTGAAGCTTTCTTT NA TRBV2 NA TRBJ1-1
CASRTRDIYEQYF TGTGCCAGCAGAACCAGGGACATCTACGAGCAGTACTTC NA TRBV28 NA TRBJ2-7
CASSFGTSGYNEQFF TGTGCCAGCAGTTTCGGGACTAGCGGCTACAATGAGCAGTTCTTC TRBD2 TRBV6-6 NA TRBJ2-1
CASSSPTGTPEYF TGTGCCAGCAGTTCACCTACCGGGACTCCGGAGTACTTC NA TRBV28 NA TRBJ2-7
CSVRTRFLDTQYF TGCAGCGTTCGGACTAGGTTCTTAGATACGCAGTATTTT TRBD2 TRBV29-1 NA TRBJ2-3
CASSGHSPGLAKTGELFF TGTGCCAGCAGTGGGCATTCCCCGGGACTAGCGAAAACCGGGGAGCTGTTTTTT TRBD2 TRBV25-1 once TRBJ2-2
CAWSLGIRGTEAFF TGTGCCTGGAGTCTGGGGATTAGGGGCACTGAAGCTTTCTTT NA TRBV30 NA TRBJ1-1
CATSIPQAQETQYF TGTGCCACCAGCATACCACAGGCTCAAGAGACCCAGTACTTC NA TRBV15 NA TRBJ2-5
CASSWQPTSTDTQYF TGTGCCAGCAGTTGGCAACCAACTAGCACAGATACGCAGTATTTT NA TRBV28 NA TRBJ2-3
CANSKGQSNQPQHF TGTGCCAATAGCAAGGGACAGAGCAATCAGCCCCAGCATTTT TRBD1 TRBV19 NA TRBJ1-5
CASRSTSGLSYEQYF TGTGCCAGCAGGAGTACTAGCGGCTTAAGCTACGAGCAGTACTTC TRBD2 TRBV11-2 NA TRBJ2-7
CATRDPVNYGYTF TGTGCCACCCGCGACCCGGTTAACTATGGCTACACCTTC NA TRBV28 NA TRBJ1-2
CASSFRQVYSNQPQHF TGTGCCAGCAGTTTCCGACAGGTATATAGCAATCAGCCCCAGCATTTT NA TRBV28 NA TRBJ1-5
CASRPYPGLAGATEGTDTQYF TGCGCCAGCAGACCGTACCCGGGACTAGCGGGAGCCACGGAGGGCACAGATACGCAGTATTTT TRBD2 TRBV5-1 NA TRBJ2-3
CASKYGVSDQPQHF TGTGCCAGTAAGTACGGCGTATCGGATCAGCCCCAGCATTTT NA TRBV19 NA TRBJ1-5